This TCR beta chain was sequenced in a study of T cell responses to AZD1222 COVID-19 vaccine. Whole-study context: Pooling covered second doses at about 4 or about 12 weeks.

Turning to this clone: Its antigen is undetermined.

Trimming took off 4 bases at V and 5 bases at J, with 14 bases between the two ends. The CDR3 runs 15 residues. Germline assignment: CDR1 LNHDA and CDR2 SQIVND (reference sequence). General study points: Spike was spanned by vaccine-associated CD4 TCRs, which were dominant at 160-218 and 743-854. Just a handful of people given AZD1222 tested seropositive at baseline.

TCRdb's copy holds only in-frame clones and misses some; the assay was immunoSEQ multiplex PCR. The sample consists of about 110,000 clones, around 84% of them appearing once. The V call is TRBV19, the J call TRBJ1-4, with D possibly being TRBD1 (5 bases). The sample consisted of peripheral blood, taken on day 0 of AZD1222 vaccination. This receptor was identified in an adult in good health. CDR3 loop: CASSSRDRVNEKLFF. The CDR3 region has the DNA TGTGCCAGTAGTAGCCGGGACCGCGTAAATGAAAAACTGTTTTTT.